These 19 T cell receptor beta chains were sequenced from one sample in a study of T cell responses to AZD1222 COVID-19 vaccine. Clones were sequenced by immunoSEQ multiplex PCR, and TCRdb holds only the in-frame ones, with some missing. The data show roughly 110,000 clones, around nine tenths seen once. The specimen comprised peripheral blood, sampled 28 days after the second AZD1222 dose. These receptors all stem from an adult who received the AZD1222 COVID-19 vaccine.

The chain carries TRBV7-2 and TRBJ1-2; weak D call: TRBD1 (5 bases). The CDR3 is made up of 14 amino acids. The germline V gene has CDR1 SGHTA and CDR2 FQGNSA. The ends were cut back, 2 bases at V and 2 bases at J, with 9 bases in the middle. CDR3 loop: CASSLRGPNYGYTF. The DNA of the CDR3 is TGTGCCAGCAGCTTAAGGGGCCCCAACTATGGCTACACCTTC.

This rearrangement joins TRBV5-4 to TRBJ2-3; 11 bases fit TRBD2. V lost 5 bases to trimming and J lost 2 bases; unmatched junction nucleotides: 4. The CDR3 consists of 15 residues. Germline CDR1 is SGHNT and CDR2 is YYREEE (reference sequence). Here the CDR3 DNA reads TGTGCCAGCAGTTATAGCGGGAGGGCCACAGATACGCAGTATTTT. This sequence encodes CASSYSGRATDTQYF. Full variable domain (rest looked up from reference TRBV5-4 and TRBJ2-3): ETGVTQSPTHLIKTRGQQVTLRCSSQSGHNTVSWYQQALGQGPQFIFQYYREEENGRGNFPPRFSGLQFPNYSSELNVNALELDDSALYLCASSYSGRATDTQYFGPGTRLTVL.

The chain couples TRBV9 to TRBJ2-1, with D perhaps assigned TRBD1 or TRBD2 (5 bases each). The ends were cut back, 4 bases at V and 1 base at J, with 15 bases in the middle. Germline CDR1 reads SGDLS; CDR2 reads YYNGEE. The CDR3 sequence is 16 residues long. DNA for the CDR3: TGTGCCAGCAGCCCCTCTACCGGGGCGTCCTACAATGAGCAGTTCTTC. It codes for CASSPSTGASYNEQFF.

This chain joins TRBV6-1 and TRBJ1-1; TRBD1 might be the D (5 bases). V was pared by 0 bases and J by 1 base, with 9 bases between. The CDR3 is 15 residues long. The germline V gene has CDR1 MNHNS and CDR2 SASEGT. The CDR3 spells CASSEAIGENTEAFF. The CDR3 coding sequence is TGTGCCAGCAGTGAAGCTATAGGGGAGAACACTGAAGCTTTCTTT.

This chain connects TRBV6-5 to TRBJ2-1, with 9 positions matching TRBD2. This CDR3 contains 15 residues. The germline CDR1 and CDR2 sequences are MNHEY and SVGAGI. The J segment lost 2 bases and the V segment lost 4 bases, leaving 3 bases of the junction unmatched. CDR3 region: CASSLSGGPYNEQFF. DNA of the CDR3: TGTGCCAGCAGTTTAAGCGGGGGGCCCTACAATGAGCAGTTCTTC.

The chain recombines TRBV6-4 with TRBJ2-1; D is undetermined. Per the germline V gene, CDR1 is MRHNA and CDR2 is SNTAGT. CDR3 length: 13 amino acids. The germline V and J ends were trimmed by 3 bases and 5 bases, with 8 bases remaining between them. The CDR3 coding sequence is TGTGCCAGCAGTGAAAATGAGCACAATGAGCAGTTCTTC. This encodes CASSENEHNEQFF.

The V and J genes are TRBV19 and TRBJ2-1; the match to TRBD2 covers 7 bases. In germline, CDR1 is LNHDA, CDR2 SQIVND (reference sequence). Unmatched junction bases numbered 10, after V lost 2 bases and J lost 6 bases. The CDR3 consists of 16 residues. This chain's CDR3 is CASSIIRDYRGNEQFF. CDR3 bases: TGTGCCAGTAGTATAATCCGGGACTACCGGGGCAATGAGCAGTTCTTC. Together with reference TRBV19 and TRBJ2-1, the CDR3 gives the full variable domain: DGGITQSPKYLFRKEGQNVTLSCEQNLNHDAMYWYRQDPGQGLRLIYYSQIVNDFQKGDIAEGYSVSREKKESFPLTVTSAQKNPTAFYLCASSIIRDYRGNEQFFGPGTRLTVL.

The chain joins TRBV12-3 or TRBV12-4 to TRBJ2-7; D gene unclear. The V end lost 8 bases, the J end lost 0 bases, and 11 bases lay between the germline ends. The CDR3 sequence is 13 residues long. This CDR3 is CASGVSSSYEQYF. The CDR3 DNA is TGTGCCAGCGGTGTATCGAGCTCCTACGAGCAGTACTTC.

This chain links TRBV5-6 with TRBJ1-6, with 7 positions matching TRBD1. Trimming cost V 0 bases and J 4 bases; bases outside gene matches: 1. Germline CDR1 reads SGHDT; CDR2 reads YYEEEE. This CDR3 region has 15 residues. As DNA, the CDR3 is TGTGCCAGCAGCTTGGGGACAGGATATAATTCACCCCTCCACTTT. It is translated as CASSLGTGYNSPLHF. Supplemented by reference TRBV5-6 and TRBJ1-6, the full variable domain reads DAGVTQSPTHLIKTRGQQVTLRCSPKSGHDTVSWYQQALGQGPQFIFQYYEEEERQRGNFPDRFSGHQFPNYSSELNVNALLLGDSALYLCASSLGTGYNSPLHFGNGTRLTVT.

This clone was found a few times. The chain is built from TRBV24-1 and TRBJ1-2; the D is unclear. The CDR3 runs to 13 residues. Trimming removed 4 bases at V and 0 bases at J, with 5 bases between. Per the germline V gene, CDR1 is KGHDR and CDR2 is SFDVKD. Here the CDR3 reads CATSDWTNYGYTF. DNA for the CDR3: TGTGCCACCAGTGACTGGACTAACTATGGCTACACCTTC.

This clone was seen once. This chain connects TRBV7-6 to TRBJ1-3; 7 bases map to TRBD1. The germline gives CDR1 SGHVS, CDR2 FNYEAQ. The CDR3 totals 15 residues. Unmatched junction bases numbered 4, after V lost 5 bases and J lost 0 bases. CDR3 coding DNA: TGTGCCAGCAGCCCGGGGACAGCCTCTGGAAACACCATATATTTT. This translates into CASSPGTASGNTIYF.

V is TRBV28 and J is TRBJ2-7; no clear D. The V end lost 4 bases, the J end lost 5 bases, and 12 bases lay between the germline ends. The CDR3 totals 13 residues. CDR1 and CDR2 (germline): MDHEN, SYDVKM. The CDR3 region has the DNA TGTGCCAGCAGTTCCCGTCTCAGCCACGAGCAGTACTTC. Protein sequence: CASSSRLSHEQYF.

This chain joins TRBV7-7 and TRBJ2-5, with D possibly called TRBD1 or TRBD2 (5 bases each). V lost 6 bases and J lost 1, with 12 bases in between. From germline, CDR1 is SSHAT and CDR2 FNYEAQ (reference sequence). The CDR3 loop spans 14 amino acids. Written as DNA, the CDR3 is TGTGCCAGCAGTACCGGGGACCTCCAAGAGACCCAGTACTTC. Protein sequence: CASSTGDLQETQYF.

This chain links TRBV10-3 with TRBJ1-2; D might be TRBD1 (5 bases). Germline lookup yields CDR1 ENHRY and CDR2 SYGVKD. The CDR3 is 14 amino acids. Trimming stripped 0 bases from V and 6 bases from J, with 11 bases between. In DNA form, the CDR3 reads TGTGCCATCAGTGAGTCGATGGGGGAACATGGCTACACCTTC. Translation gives CAISESMGEHGYTF.

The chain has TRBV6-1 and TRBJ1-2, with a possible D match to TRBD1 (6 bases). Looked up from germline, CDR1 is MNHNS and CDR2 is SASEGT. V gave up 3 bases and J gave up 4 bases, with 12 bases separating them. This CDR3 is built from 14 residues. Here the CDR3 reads CASSDTGRGYGYTF. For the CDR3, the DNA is TGTGCCAGCAGTGACACAGGGAGGGGCTATGGCTACACCTTC.

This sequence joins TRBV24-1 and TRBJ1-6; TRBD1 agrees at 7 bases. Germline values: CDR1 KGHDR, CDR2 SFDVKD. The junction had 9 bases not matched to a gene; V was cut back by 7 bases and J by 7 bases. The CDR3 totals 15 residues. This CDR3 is CATRRPGTENSPLHF. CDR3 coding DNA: TGTGCCACCAGGAGGCCCGGGACAGAGAATTCACCCCTCCACTTT.

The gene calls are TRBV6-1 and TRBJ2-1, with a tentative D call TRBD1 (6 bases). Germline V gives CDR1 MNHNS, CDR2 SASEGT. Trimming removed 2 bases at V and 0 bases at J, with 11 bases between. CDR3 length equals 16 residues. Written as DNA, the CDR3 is TGTGCCAGCAGTGAATTCAGGGGCAGCTCCTACAATGAGCAGTTCTTC. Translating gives CASSEFRGSSYNEQFF.

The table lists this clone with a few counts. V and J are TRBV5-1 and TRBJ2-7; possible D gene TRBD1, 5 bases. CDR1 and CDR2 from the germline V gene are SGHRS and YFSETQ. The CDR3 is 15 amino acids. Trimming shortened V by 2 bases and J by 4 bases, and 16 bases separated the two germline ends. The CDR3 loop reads CASSLGHSTNYEQYF. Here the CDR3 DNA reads TGCGCCAGCAGCTTAGGACACTCCACGAATTACGAGCAGTACTTC.

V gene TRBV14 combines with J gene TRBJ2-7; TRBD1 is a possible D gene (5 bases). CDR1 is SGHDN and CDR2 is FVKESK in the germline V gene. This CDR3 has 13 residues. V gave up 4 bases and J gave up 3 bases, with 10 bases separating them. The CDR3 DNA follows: TGTGCCAGCAGCCCCATAGGGGTCTACGAGCAGTACTTC. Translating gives CASSPIGVYEQYF.